Sequencing of this TCR beta chain was carried out in a study of regulatory T cells in long-lasting Graves disease. General observations from the study: Newly diagnosed disease favored TRBV20-1 and TRBJ2-1 over persistent disease.

TCR beta libraries were built with iRepertoire HTBI primers and Arm-PCR of CDR3 regions. TCRdb processed the multiplex PCR reads anew with MiXCR; each CDR3 protein has one entry. In the table there are about 440,000 distinct CDR3 sequences, around 17% of which are singletons. Time point specified: newly diagnosed GD, antithyroid drugs for less than 3 months. RNA from PBMCs was the source of the TCR library. Note on this clonotype: Its antigen is not identified.

In germline, CDR1 is SGHAT, CDR2 FQNNGV. CDR3 size: 13 residues. V lost 4 bases to trimming and J lost 3 bases; unmatched junction nucleotides: 2. These data were also reused for a study on T cells in Graves' hyperthyroidism and ophthalmopathy. That source notes: Stable Graves' hyperthyroidism denoted no ophthalmopathy progression over 18 months.

The V call is TRBV11-2, the J call TRBJ2-7; 8 bases align to TRBD2. The sample consisted of peripheral blood mononuclear cells (PBMCs), taken at new diagnosis, from a patient treated with antithyroid drugs. The clonotype was recovered from a woman aged 25 to 39 with Graves disease. Here the CDR3 reads CASSWTSNYEQYF. DNA of the CDR3: TGTGCCAGCAGCTGGACTAGCAACTACGAGCAGTACTTC. Combining the CDR3 with reference TRBV11-2 and TRBJ2-7 gives the whole variable domain EAGVAQSPRYKIIEKRQSVAFWCNPISGHATLYWYQQILGQGPKLLIQFQNNGVVDDSQLPKDRFSAERLKGVDSTLKIQPAKLEDSAVYLCASSWTSNYEQYFGPGTRLTVT.